The 24 T cell receptor beta chains given below trace back to one sample, sequenced in a study of T cell changes during pregnancy in multiple sclerosis. Produced via immunoSEQ multiplex PCR; TCRdb's table is partial and in-frame only. The top ten clones hold 1.4% of a sample with around 69,000 clones, approximately 91% of them seen once. This specimen was peripheral blood, taken in the third trimester of pregnancy. The receptor set was obtained from a female donor with multiple sclerosis, enrolled in a pregnancy study.

This clone appeared a single time. J is TRBJ1-3 and V is TRBV14; D not resolved. From germline, CDR1 is SGHDN and CDR2 FVKESK. Deletions cut 4 bases from V and 4 bases from J, with 14 bases between. There are 15 residues in the CDR3. CDR3 residues: CASSPGASIGNTIYF. Written as DNA, the CDR3 is TGTGCCAGCAGCCCCGGAGCCAGTATCGGAAACACCATATATTTT.

This clone appeared a single time. The rearrangement uses TRBV15 and TRBJ2-7; possibly TRBD1 for D (6 bases). This CDR3 comprises 14 residues. The germline CDR1 and CDR2 sequences are LNHNV and YYDKDF (reference sequence). Trimming stripped 0 bases from V and 6 bases from J, with 12 bases between. CDR3 nucleotide sequence: TGTGCCACCAGCAGAGAAATCGCAGGGGTCGAGCAGTACTTC. As protein: CATSREIAGVEQYF.

J is TRBJ1-2 and V is TRBV15; 8 nucleotides match TRBD1. Germline lookup yields CDR1 LNHNV and CDR2 YYDKDF (reference sequence). The trim removed 5 bases at V and 5 bases at J, leaving 7 bases unmatched. CDR3 length: 14 residues. The CDR3 DNA reads as TGTGCCACCAGCCTTGAACAGGGGGGGTATGGCTACACCTTC. Translation gives CATSLEQGGYGYTF.

This rearrangement joins TRBV11-2 to TRBJ1-2; tentatively, D is TRBD1 (5 bases). The germline gives CDR1 SGHAT, CDR2 FQNNGV. The V and J ends lost 6 bases and 4 bases respectively, with 12 bases between them. The CDR3 covers 13 residues. The CDR3 nucleotides are TGTGCCAGCAGTTACAGGCCCACCTATGGCTACACCTTC. Amino acids: CASSYRPTYGYTF.

The rearrangement uses TRBV5-1 and TRBJ1-6, with TRBD1 matching 7 bases. Per germline, CDR1 SGHRS and CDR2 YFSETQ. Unmatched junction bases numbered 6, after V lost 4 bases and J lost 8 bases. This CDR3 is built from 14 residues. Written as DNA, the CDR3 is TGCGCCAGCAGCCGACAGGGAGAGGATTCACCCCTCCACTTT. Residues: CASSRQGEDSPLHF. The full variable domain, rest sourced from reference TRBV5-1 and TRBJ1-6, is KAGVTQTPRYLIKTRGQQVTLSCSPISGHRSVSWYQQTPGQGLQFLFEYFSETQRNKGNFPGRFSGRQFSNSRSEMNVSTLELGDSALYLCASSRQGEDSPLHFGNGTRLTVT.

The chain links TRBV5-4 to TRBJ2-7, with 7 bases fitting TRBD1. Germline CDR1 and CDR2: SGHNT and YYREEE (reference sequence). V gave up 0 bases and J gave up 3 bases; unmatched junction bases: 9. This CDR3 is built from 16 residues. This CDR3 is CASSLGATGTRYEQYF. Written as DNA, the CDR3 is TGTGCCAGCAGCTTGGGGGCGACAGGGACCCGCTACGAGCAGTACTTC. Using reference TRBV5-4 and TRBJ2-7 for the parts outside the CDR3, the full variable domain is ETGVTQSPTHLIKTRGQQVTLRCSSQSGHNTVSWYQQALGQGPQFIFQYYREEENGRGNFPPRFSGLQFPNYSSELNVNALELDDSALYLCASSLGATGTRYEQYFGPGTRLTVT.

This clone was seen only once. The V gene is TRBV27, the J gene TRBJ1-2, with D perhaps TRBD1 (6 bases). Trimming left V 3 bases short and J 3 bases short, with 11 bases between. Germline CDR1 MNHEY, CDR2 SMNVEV (reference sequence). The CDR3 covers 14 residues. CDR3 in amino acids: CASSLRRTDYGYTF. Here the CDR3 DNA reads TGTGCCAGCAGTTTGCGGAGGACAGACTATGGCTACACCTTC.

This chain uses TRBV5-1 with TRBJ2-7, with 8 positions matching TRBD1. In germline, CDR1 is SGHRS, CDR2 YFSETQ. This CDR3 contains 14 residues. The V gene end was trimmed by 4 bases and the J gene end by 2 bases; junction bases not matched to a gene: 5. This CDR3 is CASSLGQGPYEQYF. The CDR3 region has the DNA TGCGCCAGCAGCCTTGGACAGGGACCCTACGAGCAGTACTTC.

The chain uses TRBV18 and TRBJ1-4; D not certain. This CDR3 region has 13 residues. Germline-derived CDR1 and CDR2 are KGHSH and LQKENI. V was trimmed by 5 bases and J by 8 bases, leaving 12 bases between them. The CDR3 sequence is CASSKDFGEKLFF. The CDR3 nucleotides read TGTGCCAGCTCAAAGGACTTCGGGGAAAAACTGTTTTTT.

This clone has only a few counts. The chain joins TRBV5-1 to TRBJ1-2, with 9 bases matching TRBD1. The junction had 2 bases not matched to a gene; V was cut back by 0 bases and J by 8 bases. The germline V gene has CDR1 SGHRS and CDR2 YFSETQ. CDR3 length equals 13 residues. The DNA of the CDR3 is TGCGCCAGCAGCTTGGGGACAGGGGACGGCTACACCTTC. It encodes CASSLGTGDGYTF.

This chain uses TRBV27 with TRBJ2-2, with D possibly TRBD2 on 6 matching bases. CDR1 is MNHEY, CDR2 SMNVEV, per germline (reference sequence). The CDR3 consists of 14 residues. V was trimmed by 1 base and J by 7 bases, leaving 10 bases between them. CDR3 in DNA: TGTGCCAGCAGTTTATGGGGGGATAACGGGGAGCTGTTTTTT. Encoded protein: CASSLWGDNGELFF.

This chain uses TRBV6-1 with TRBJ1-1; 9 nucleotides match TRBD1. This CDR3 is built from 15 residues. Germline CDR1 and CDR2: MNHNS and SASEGT. J gave up 6 bases and V 6 bases, and 11 bases lay outside the gene matches. The CDR3 bases are TGTGCCAGCAGGGACCTCCGGGACAGGGCCCCTGAAGCTTTCTTT. Amino acids: CASRDLRDRAPEAFF.

The V call is TRBV29-1, the J call TRBJ2-7; TRBD2 is a possible D gene (6 bases). There are 14 residues in the CDR3. The V gene lost 0 bases and the J gene lost 6 bases, with 15 bases spanning the gap. Germline assignment: CDR1 SQVTM and CDR2 ANQGSEA. DNA for the CDR3: TGCAGCGTTGAAGATCGAGGAGGGGTCGCCGAGCAGTACTTC. As protein: CSVEDRGGVAEQYF.

This clone was counted between two and nine times. The CDR3 DNA sequence: TGTGCCAGCAGTGAGGGGACAGGGGACACAGATACGCAGTATTTT. This encodes CASSEGTGDTDTQYF. This chain uses TRBV6-4 with TRBJ2-3; TRBD1 agrees at 10 bases. The germline gives CDR1 MRHNA, CDR2 SNTAGT. The CDR3 is made up of 15 amino acids. V dropped 3 bases and J dropped 2; count of bases not matched to a gene: 2.

The chain combines TRBV2 with TRBJ2-3; possibly TRBD1 for D (6 bases). In germline, CDR1 is SNHLY, CDR2 FYNNEI. V was shortened by 5 bases and J by 1 base, with 13 bases between the two germline ends. The CDR3 is 15 amino acids. CDR3 sequence reads: CASSRDRSGTDTQYF. The CDR3 DNA reads as TGTGCCAGCAGTCGTGACAGGTCGGGCACAGATACGCAGTATTTT. The full variable domain, in which reference TRBV2 and TRBJ2-3 provide the parts outside the CDR3, is EPEVTQTPSHQVTQMGQEVILRCVPISNHLYFYWYRQILGQKVEFLVSFYNNEISEKSEIFDDQFSVERPDGSNFTLKIRSTKLEDSAMYFCASSRDRSGTDTQYFGPGTRLTVL.

CDR3 loop: CASSKWGQVGLAFDQPQHF. The CDR3 DNA is TGTGCCAGCAGCAAATGGGGGCAGGTGGGCCTTGCTTTCGATCAGCCCCAGCATTTT. The rearrangement joins TRBV21-1 to TRBJ1-5; the table's D call of TRBD1 was not tested on the DNA. TRBV21-1 is noted as a pseudogene. This CDR3 comprises 19 residues.

The V and J genes are TRBV2 and TRBJ2-3; D might be TRBD1 (5 bases). Trimming removed 4 bases at V and 6 bases at J, with 8 bases between. Germline assignment: CDR1 SNHLY and CDR2 FYNNEI. There are 12 residues in the CDR3. Here the CDR3 DNA reads TGTGCCAGCAGTGTAGGGGCGGATACGCAGTATTTT. Its protein is CASSVGADTQYF.

V is TRBV30 and J is TRBJ2-1; D gene unclear. The CDR3 is 15 residues long. The V end lost 0 bases, the J end lost 4 bases, and 13 bases lay between the germline ends. Germline V gene lookup returns CDR1 GTSNPN and CDR2 SVGIG (reference sequence). The CDR3 is CAWSVGFPLYNEQFF. In DNA, the CDR3 is TGTGCCTGGAGTGTTGGTTTCCCCCTATACAATGAGCAGTTCTTC.

The V and J genes are TRBV2 and TRBJ2-7, with 9 bases identical to TRBD1. The germline V gene encodes CDR1 SNHLY and CDR2 FYNNEI. V gave up 6 bases and J gave up 3 bases; unmatched junction bases: 3. The CDR3 runs to 13 residues. CDR3 sequence (DNA): TGTGCCAGCAGGGAGGGACAGGGCTACGAGCAGTACTTC. It yields the protein CASREGQGYEQYF.

The gene calls are TRBV5-1 and TRBJ1-2; possibly TRBD1 for D (6 bases). The V gene lost 4 bases and the J gene lost 6 bases, with 13 bases spanning the gap. This CDR3 is built from 13 residues. Germline V lookup: CDR1 SGHRS, CDR2 YFSETQ. The CDR3 loop reads CASSPGGPHGYTF. In DNA form, the CDR3 reads TGCGCCAGCAGCCCGGGGGGCCCCCATGGCTACACCTTC.

V gene TRBV9 combines with J gene TRBJ2-2; the match to TRBD1 covers 9 bases. J was trimmed by 6 bases and V by 6 bases; bases with no gene match: 9. This CDR3 is built from 15 residues. Germline V lookup: CDR1 SGDLS, CDR2 YYNGEE. CDR3 coding DNA: TGTGCCAGCACCAATGGACAGGGGAGAGCCGGGGAGCTGTTTTTT. Translated, it gives CASTNGQGRAGELFF.

The J gene is TRBJ2-3, the V gene TRBV5-1, with a possible D match to TRBD2 (6 bases). Trimming stripped 3 bases from V and 7 bases from J, with 18 bases between. Germline V gene data show CDR1 as SGHRS and CDR2 as YFSETQ. The CDR3 is 15 amino acids. The CDR3 protein is CASSWILANRNTQYF. The CDR3 nucleotides read TGCGCCAGCAGCTGGATTCTAGCGAATCGGAATACGCAGTATTTT.

The chain joins TRBV6-1 to TRBJ2-1; 11 nucleotides align to TRBD2. The CDR3 is 16 residues long. The junction had 6 bases not matched to a gene; V was cut back by 1 base and J by 7 bases. Germline loops: CDR1 MNHNS, CDR2 SASEGT. CDR3 nucleotide sequence: TGTGCCAGCAGTGAAGGGCTAGCGGGGGGTTGGAATGAGCAGTTCTTC. Translation gives CASSEGLAGGWNEQFF.

The rearrangement joins TRBV4-3 to TRBJ1-4; 9 bases map to TRBD1. CDR3 size: 15 residues. In germline, CDR1 is LGHNA, CDR2 YSLEER. The V segment lost 3 bases and the J segment 12 bases; nucleotides outside the gene matches: 11. This CDR3 is CASSQIPGTGMELFF. Written as DNA, the CDR3 is TGCGCCAGCAGCCAGATTCCCGGGACAGGGATGGAACTGTTTTTT.